This TCR beta chain was captured by sequencing in a study of T-cell reconstitution after alpha-beta-depleted transplantation in children (dated by TCRdb to about 2016). Concerning the study at large: The study quantitatively tracked T-cell immune reconstitution after TCRalphabeta/CD19-depleted allogeneic hematopoietic cell transplantation in children using TCR repertoire profiling.

Study-level results and caveats: About two months after transplant, the apparently early recovery of alphabetaT-cell counts reportedly depended on just several hundred clones that had expanded rapidly and came from non-depleted graft cells. Hyperexpanded clone frequencies declined over subsequent months; after one year, T-cell counts and TCRbeta diversity were mostly attributed to newly produced T cells. In some patients, high TCRbeta diversity at day 60 was attributed to recipient T cells and intrathymic progenitors that had survived conditioning.

Library preparation was by PCR. The sequencing machine was an Illumina HiSeq 2500. Molecular barcoding was employed in the preparation of TCR libraries, with unique molecular identifiers being used to normalize TCRbeta repertoire quantification. The raw public data were reprocessed by TCRdb itself: fastp quality trimming at Q25, MiXCR clonotype calling, in-frame beta chains only. One record per CDR3 amino acid sequence lists the most common genes and DNA. Across this sample there are hundreds of thousands of distinct CDR3 sequences, with around a sixth seen only once. The top ten hold about 45% of the sample. This clonotype showed up just once. Its antigen is unknown. No base quality information exists; no much larger clone differs at one position. One read alone is a weak basis. Per the publication, the treatment or condition label means: allogeneic hematopoietic cell transplantation with graft depleted of TCRalphabeta T cells and CD19 B cells. TCRalphabeta/CD19-depleted allogeneic hematopoietic cell grafts were given to the transplant recipients, all of whom were children.

Trimming accounts for 4 bases at V and 4 bases at J, while the number of junction bases matched to no gene is 4. Taken from cysteine to phenylalanine, the CDR3 has 15 residues. Only the CDR3 DNA stays, 45 bases, in frame from base 1. Rearrangement joined TRBV12-3 or TRBV12-4 to TRBJ2-5; 12 nucleotides in the junction match TRBD2. Sequenced here: PBMCs, mostly from graft donor cells, sampled 360 days after TCRalphabeta/CD19-depleted stem cell transplant. The source is a male patient aged 2 to 9 who had a stem cell transplant for acute lymphoblastic leukemia, so the T cells may come from the graft donor. The sequenced DNA is TGTGCCAGCAGTTCTAGCGGGGGGGCCGGAGAGACCCAGTACTTC. This encodes CASSSSGGAGETQYF.